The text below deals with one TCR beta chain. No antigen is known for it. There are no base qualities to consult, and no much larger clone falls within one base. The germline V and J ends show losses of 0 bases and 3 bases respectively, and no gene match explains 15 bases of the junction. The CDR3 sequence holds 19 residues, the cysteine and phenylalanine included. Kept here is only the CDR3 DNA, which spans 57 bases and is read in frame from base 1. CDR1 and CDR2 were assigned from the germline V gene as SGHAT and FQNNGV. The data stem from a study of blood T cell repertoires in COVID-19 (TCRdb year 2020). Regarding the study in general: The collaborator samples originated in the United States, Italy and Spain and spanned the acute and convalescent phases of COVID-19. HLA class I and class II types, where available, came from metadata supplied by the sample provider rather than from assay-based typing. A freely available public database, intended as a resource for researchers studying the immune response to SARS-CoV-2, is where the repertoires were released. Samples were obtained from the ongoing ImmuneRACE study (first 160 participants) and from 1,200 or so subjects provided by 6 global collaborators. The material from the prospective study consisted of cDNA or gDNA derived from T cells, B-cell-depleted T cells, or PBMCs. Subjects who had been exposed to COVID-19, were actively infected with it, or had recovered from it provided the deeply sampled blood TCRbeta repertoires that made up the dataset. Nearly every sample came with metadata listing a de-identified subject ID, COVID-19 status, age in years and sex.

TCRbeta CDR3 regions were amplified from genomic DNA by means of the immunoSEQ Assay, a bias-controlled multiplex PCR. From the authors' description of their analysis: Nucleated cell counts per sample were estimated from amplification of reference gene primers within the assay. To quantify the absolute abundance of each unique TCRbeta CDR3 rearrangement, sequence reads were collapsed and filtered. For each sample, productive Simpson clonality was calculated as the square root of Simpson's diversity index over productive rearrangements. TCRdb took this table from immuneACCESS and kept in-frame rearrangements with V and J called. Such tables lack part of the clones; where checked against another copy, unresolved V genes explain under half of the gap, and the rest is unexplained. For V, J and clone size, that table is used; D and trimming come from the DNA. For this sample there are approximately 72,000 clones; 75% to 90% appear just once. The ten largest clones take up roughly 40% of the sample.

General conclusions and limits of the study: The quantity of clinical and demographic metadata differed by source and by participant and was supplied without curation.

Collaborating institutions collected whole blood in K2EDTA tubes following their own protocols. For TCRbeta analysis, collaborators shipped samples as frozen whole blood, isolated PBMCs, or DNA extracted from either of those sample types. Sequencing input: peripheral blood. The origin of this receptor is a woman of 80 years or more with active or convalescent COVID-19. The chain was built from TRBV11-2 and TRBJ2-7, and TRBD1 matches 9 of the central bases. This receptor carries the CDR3 CASSLERLRSGQGNYEQYF. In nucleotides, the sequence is TGTGCCAGCAGCTTAGAACGCTTGAGATCGGGACAGGGCAACTACGAGCAGTACTTC.